The sample holds a few counts of the clone carrying this T cell receptor beta chain. Its antigen is as yet unknown. Template material for amplifying TCR beta CDR3 regions consisted of RNA transcripts. First-round RT-PCR with HTBI primers amplified the TCR CDR3 region. TCRdb re-analysed the multiplex PCR reads in MiXCR, keeping a single row per CDR3 protein. The sample records more than 500,000 distinct CDR3 sequences, about 45% being singletons. Based on clinical symptoms, serum thyroxine and TRAb, thyroid ultrasound and orbital computed tomography, diagnoses were reached. The data derive from a study of T cells in Graves' hyperthyroidism and ophthalmopathy. Overall study findings and caveats: From stable hyperthyroidism, ophthalmopathy was set apart by a 13 V-J model.

The V end lost 4 bases, the J end lost 5 bases, and 14 bases lay between the germline ends. The CDR3 is 13 amino acids. Germline-derived CDR1 and CDR2 are GTSNPN and SVGIG (reference sequence). The sequence was collected from an adult woman with Graves' disease, either hyperthyroidism or ophthalmopathy (not recorded which). Sequencing was carried out using peripheral blood or thyroid tissue (not recorded which). The V and J genes are TRBV30 and TRBJ2-5, with D tentatively TRBD1 (5 bases). The CDR3 loop reads CAWKDINRETQYF. DNA for the CDR3: TGTGCCTGGAAGGACATAAACCGGGAGACCCAGTACTTC.